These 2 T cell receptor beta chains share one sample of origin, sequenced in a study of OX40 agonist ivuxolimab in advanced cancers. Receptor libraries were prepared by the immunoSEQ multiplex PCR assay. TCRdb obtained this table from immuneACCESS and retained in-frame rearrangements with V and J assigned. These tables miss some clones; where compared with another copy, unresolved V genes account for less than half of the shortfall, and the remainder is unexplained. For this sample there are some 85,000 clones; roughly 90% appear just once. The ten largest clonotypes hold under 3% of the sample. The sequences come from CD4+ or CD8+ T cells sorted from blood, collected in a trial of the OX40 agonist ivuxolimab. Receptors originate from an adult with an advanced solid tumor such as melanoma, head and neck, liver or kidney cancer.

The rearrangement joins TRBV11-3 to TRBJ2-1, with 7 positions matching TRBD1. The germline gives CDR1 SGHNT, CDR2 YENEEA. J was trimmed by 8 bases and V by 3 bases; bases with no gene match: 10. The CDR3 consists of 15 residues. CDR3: CASSFGLGGPDEQFF. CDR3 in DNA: TGTGCCAGCAGCTTTGGGCTAGGGGGCCCCGATGAGCAGTTCTTC.

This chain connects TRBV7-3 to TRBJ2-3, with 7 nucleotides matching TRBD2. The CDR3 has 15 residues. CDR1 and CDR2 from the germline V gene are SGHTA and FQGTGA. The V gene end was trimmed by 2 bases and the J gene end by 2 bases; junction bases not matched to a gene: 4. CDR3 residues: CASSLAGVPTDTQYF. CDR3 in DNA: TGTGCCAGCAGCTTAGCGGGAGTACCCACAGATACGCAGTATTTT.